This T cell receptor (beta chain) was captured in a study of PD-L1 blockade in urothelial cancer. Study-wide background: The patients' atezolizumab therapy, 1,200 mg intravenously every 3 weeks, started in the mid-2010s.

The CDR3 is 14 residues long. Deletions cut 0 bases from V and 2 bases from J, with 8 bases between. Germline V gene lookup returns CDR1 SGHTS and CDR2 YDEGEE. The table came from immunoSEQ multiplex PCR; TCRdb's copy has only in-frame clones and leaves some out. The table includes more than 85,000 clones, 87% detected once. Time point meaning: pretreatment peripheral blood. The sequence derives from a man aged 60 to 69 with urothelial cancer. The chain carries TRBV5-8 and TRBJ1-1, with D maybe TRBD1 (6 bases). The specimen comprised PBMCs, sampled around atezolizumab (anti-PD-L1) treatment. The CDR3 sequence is CASSLGQANTEAFF. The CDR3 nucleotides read TGTGCCAGCAGCTTGGGACAGGCCAACACTGAAGCTTTCTTT.